Listed below are T cell receptor beta chains from one sample, sequenced in a study of response to subunit inactivated influenza vaccine. TCRdb re-derived calls from the RT-PCR reads in MiXCR, one entry per CDR3 protein. This sample has hundreds of thousands of distinct CDR3 sequences, with 11% found just once. This sample was shared with a second study, whose subject was T cells expressing NK-cell markers.

The source material was PBMCs from blood, sampled on the day of vaccination. These receptors were taken from a man aged 45-65 years who received an inactivated influenza vaccine. CDR3s include the opening cysteine and the closing phenylalanine or tryptophan. D genes are given only for firm matches. Only some rows state a clone size, as once, few, many or a class for expanded clones.

J gene,V gene,CDR3 length,clone size,D gene,CDR3 protein,CDR3 DNA
TRBJ2-1,TRBV7-2,18,few,TRBD2,CASSLRASGGATYNEQFF,TGTGCCAGCAGCTTAAGGGCTAGCGGGGGGGCCACCTACAATGAGCAGTTCTTC
TRBJ2-1,TRBV10-3,16,-,-,CAISGPDSTVPNEQFF,TGTGCCATCAGTGGCCCCGACAGTACCGTACCTAATGAGCAGTTCTTC
TRBJ2-3,TRBV5-1,14,-,-,CASKSGAGTDTQYF,TGCGCCAGCAAATCAGGGGCCGGAACAGATACGCAGTATTTT
TRBJ2-3,TRBV24-1,13,-,TRBD2,CATGTSNSDTQYF,TGTGCCACAGGGACTAGCAATTCAGATACGCAGTATTTT
TRBJ2-7,TRBV7-2,14,many,-,CASSLGGQNYEQYF,TGTGCCAGCAGCTTAGGAGGCCAGAACTACGAGCAGTACTTC
TRBJ1-6,TRBV12-3/TRBV12-4,14,many,-,CASSDSSYNSPLHF,TGTGCCAGCAGTGACAGCTCCTATAATTCACCCCTCCACTTT
TRBJ1-4,TRBV28,14,-,-,CASSLSGYLGKLFF,TGTGCCAGCAGTTTGTCGGGATATCTGGGGAAACTGTTTTTT
TRBJ2-7,TRBV29-1,14,few,TRBD2,CSVVTSGRILEQYF,TGCAGCGTTGTAACTAGCGGGAGAATACTCGAGCAGTACTTC
TRBJ2-1,TRBV6-2/TRBV6-3,12,few,TRBD1,CASSYRGHEQFF,TGTGCCAGCAGTTACAGGGGGCATGAGCAGTTCTTC
TRBJ2-2,TRBV28,15,many,-,CASSFIGGLTGELFF,TGTGCCAGCAGTTTCATTGGCGGGCTCACCGGGGAGCTGTTTTTT
TRBJ2-1,TRBV6-2/TRBV6-3,18,few,TRBD2,CASSPGLGGRASYNEQFF,TGTGCCAGCAGCCCCGGGTTGGGCGGGAGGGCTTCCTACAATGAGCAGTTCTTC
TRBJ1-4,TRBV20-1,13,-,TRBD1,CSAIGQGAEKLFF,TGCAGTGCCATAGGACAGGGGGCGGAAAAACTGTTTTTT
TRBJ1-2,TRBV6-2/TRBV6-3,18,many,TRBD1,CASSQPQGARRIAAGYTF,TGTGCCAGCAGTCAACCCCAGGGGGCGCGTAGAATCGCCGCTGGCTACACCTTC
TRBJ1-1,TRBV11-1,19,-,TRBD1,CASSLTPDRGNLRVTEAFF,TGTGCCAGCAGCTTGACCCCGGACAGGGGCAATCTTCGGGTCACTGAAGCTTTCTTT
TRBJ2-7,TRBV19,15,few,TRBD2,CASSISLGAGAMQYF,TGTGCCAGTAGTATAAGTTTAGGGGCGGGAGCGATGCAGTACTTC
TRBJ1-1,TRBV2,14,-,-,CASNMKGGHTEAFF,TGTGCCAGCAATATGAAAGGGGGTCACACTGAAGCTTTCTTT
TRBJ2-1,TRBV7-8,15,few,TRBD2,CASSRTSGSFNEQFF,TGTGCCAGCAGCCGGACTAGCGGGAGTTTCAATGAGCAGTTCTTC
TRBJ2-7,TRBV23-1,10,-,-,CAKTDYEQYF,TGCGCCAAGACAGACTACGAGCAGTACTTC
TRBJ1-6,TRBV3-1,17,-,-,CASSQEGGGSYNSPLHF,TGTGCCAGCAGCCAAGAAGGGGGGGGCTCCTATAATTCACCCCTCCACTTT
TRBJ2-7,TRBV6-2/TRBV6-3,15,-,TRBD2,CASSWSGTNSYEQYF,TGTGCCAGCAGTTGGTCCGGGACTAACTCCTACGAGCAGTACTTC
TRBJ2-2,TRBV5-5,17,-,-,CASSTQVFGSNTGELFF,TGTGCCAGCAGCACCCAGGTTTTCGGGTCGAACACCGGGGAGCTGTTTTTT
TRBJ2-1,TRBV20-1,14,-,-,CSASYGDTYNEQFF,TGCAGTGCTAGTTACGGGGACACCTACAATGAGCAGTTCTTC
TRBJ2-2,TRBV6-1,15,few,-,CASSSPGTKTGELFF,TGTGCCAGCAGTAGCCCCGGGACAAAAACCGGGGAGCTGTTTTTT
TRBJ2-1,TRBV18,13,once,-,CASSIVAKNEQFF,TGTGCCAGCTCAATAGTGGCGAAAAATGAGCAGTTCTTC
TRBJ2-3,TRBV6-1,15,-,TRBD2,CASSGLAGITDTQYF,TGTGCCAGCAGTGGGTTAGCGGGGATAACAGATACGCAGTATTTT
TRBJ2-2,TRBV6-2/TRBV6-3,18,many,TRBD2,CASSSSQGGFGDTGELFF,TGTGCCAGCAGTTCGTCTCAGGGAGGGTTCGGTGACACCGGGGAGCTGTTTTTT
TRBJ2-2,TRBV12-3/TRBV12-4,14,many,-,CASSPGSNTGELFF,TGTGCCAGCAGTCCCGGGTCGAACACCGGGGAGCTGTTTTTT
TRBJ2-1,TRBV7-3,15,-,TRBD1,CASSFPGQEINEQFF,TGTGCCAGCAGCTTTCCGGGACAGGAAATCAATGAGCAGTTCTTC
TRBJ1-6,TRBV12-3/TRBV12-4,14,-,-,CASSWFRRDTPLHF,TGTGCCAGCAGTTGGTTCCGGCGGGATACACCCCTCCACTTT
TRBJ1-5,TRBV15,13,many,-,CATSREADQPQHF,TGTGCCACCAGCAGAGAGGCTGATCAGCCCCAGCATTTT
TRBJ1-2,TRBV6-5,17,-,TRBD1,CASSHHSTGGTNYGYTF,TGTGCCAGCAGTCACCACTCCACAGGGGGCACAAACTATGGCTACACCTTC
TRBJ2-5,TRBV7-2,15,-,TRBD1,CASSSGQGNFETQYF,TGTGCCAGCAGCTCGGGACAGGGTAATTTTGAGACCCAGTACTTC
TRBJ2-7,TRBV11-1,14,many,-,CASSTRQELYEQYF,TGTGCCAGCAGCACTCGACAGGAACTCTACGAGCAGTACTTC
TRBJ2-1,TRBV12-3/TRBV12-4,14,many,TRBD1,CASRPRDRGHEQFF,TGTGCCAGCAGACCGCGGGACAGGGGACATGAGCAGTTCTTC
TRBJ1-1,TRBV6-1,12,few,-,CASSEPPYEAFF,TGTGCCAGCAGTGAACCACCGTATGAAGCTTTCTTT
TRBJ2-1,TRBV5-6,12,many,TRBD1,CASSRARGPPFF,TGTGCCAGCAGCCGGGCGAGGGGGCCGCCGTTCTTC
TRBJ2-3,TRBV5-1,15,few,-,CASSLVPTSTDTQYF,TGCGCCAGCAGCTTGGTACCAACTAGCACAGATACGCAGTATTTT
TRBJ2-3,TRBV5-6,14,-,-,CAMGPGVLSDTQYF,TGTGCCATGGGGCCCGGGGTCCTCTCAGATACGCAGTATTTT
TRBJ1-2,TRBV4-1,14,many,TRBD1,CASSKTGSNYGYTF,TGCGCCAGCAGCAAGACAGGGTCGAACTATGGCTACACCTTC
TRBJ2-5,TRBV9,14,few,-,CASSVEVYAETQYF,TGTGCCAGCAGCGTAGAAGTCTATGCGGAGACCCAGTACTTC
TRBJ2-3,TRBV6-1,17,many,TRBD2,CASSKAGGLSSTDTQYF,TGTGCCAGCAGTAAAGCGGGAGGGTTATCTAGCACAGATACGCAGTATTTT
TRBJ1-1,TRBV20-1,14,-,-,CSAESGAYGTEAFF,TGCAGTGCTGAATCCGGGGCCTATGGCACTGAAGCTTTCTTT
TRBJ1-1,TRBV6-1,15,-,-,CASSLTGGRDTEAFF,TGTGCCAGCAGTCTCACGGGAGGGAGGGACACTGAAGCTTTCTTT
TRBJ2-7,TRBV19,17,few,-,CASSIIPSGDFAYEQYF,TGTGCCAGTAGTATAATACCCTCTGGGGATTTCGCCTACGAGCAGTACTTC
TRBJ1-1,TRBV20-1,16,-,-,CSARNSNTAGDTEAFF,TGCAGTGCTAGAAACTCTAATACAGCGGGGGACACTGAAGCTTTCTTT
TRBJ2-1,TRBV20-1,16,-,-,CSATTRRLVGGDEQFF,TGCAGTGCTACAACCCGGCGACTAGTTGGTGGTGATGAGCAGTTCTTC
TRBJ1-2,TRBV27,13,-,-,CASSLSVDYGYTF,TGTGCCAGCAGTTTATCGGTCGACTATGGCTACACCTTC
TRBJ2-4,TRBV20-1,14,few,-,CSARGSLLRDIQYF,TGCAGTGCTAGGGGATCCTTGTTGAGAGACATTCAGTACTTC